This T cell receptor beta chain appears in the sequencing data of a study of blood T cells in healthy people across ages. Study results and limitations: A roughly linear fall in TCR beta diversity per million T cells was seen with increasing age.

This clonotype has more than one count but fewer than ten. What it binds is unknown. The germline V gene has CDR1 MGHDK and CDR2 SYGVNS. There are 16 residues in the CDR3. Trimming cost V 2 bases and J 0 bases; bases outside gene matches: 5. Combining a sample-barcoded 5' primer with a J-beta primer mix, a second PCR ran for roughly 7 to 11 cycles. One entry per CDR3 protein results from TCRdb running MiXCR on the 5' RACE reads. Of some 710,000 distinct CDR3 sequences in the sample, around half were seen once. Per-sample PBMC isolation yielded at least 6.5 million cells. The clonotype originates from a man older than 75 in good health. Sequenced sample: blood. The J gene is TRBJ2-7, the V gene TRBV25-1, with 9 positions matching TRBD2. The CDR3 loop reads CASSETGGRGSYEQYF. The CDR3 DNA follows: TGTGCCAGCAGTGAAACTGGCGGGAGGGGCTCCTACGAGCAGTACTTC.